The present T cell receptor beta chain was sequenced within a study of PD-1 blockade in classical Hodgkin lymphoma. Broader study findings: Repertoire differences have undefined causes, possibly disease activity or prior therapy. The study found complete responders had baseline diversity similar to newly diagnosed patients.

Time point meaning: cycle 4 day 1 (C4D1), after 6 weeks of nivolumab. All the patients suffered relapse after autologous stem cell transplantation, and brentuximab vedotin exposure differed. This clone was counted a single time. Its target is unknown. This CDR3 has 14 residues. Germline CDR1 is MNHEY and CDR2 is SMNVEV (reference sequence). The V end lost 2 bases, the J end lost 3 bases, and 10 bases lay between the germline ends. Method: immunoSEQ multiplex PCR; TCRdb's copy keeps in-frame clones and lacks some. The sample consists of more than 90,000 clones, just under 80% of them appearing once. The V gene is TRBV27, the J gene TRBJ1-2; D may be TRBD1 (5 bases). This sequence was found in a human donor with classical Hodgkin lymphoma. Sequencing used peripheral blood mononuclear cells (PBMCs), obtained before the fourth cycle of nivolumab. The CDR3, as DNA: TGTGCCAGCAGTTTACGGGGACGGGACTATGGCTACACCTTC. The encoded protein is CASSLRGRDYGYTF.